This T cell receptor (beta chain) is drawn from a study of shared clonotypes between healthy human individuals. Adult donors, all healthy and HIV-negative, had no recent acute infections or vaccinations. Donors were Caucasian adults residing in Nashville, Tennessee, USA. The assay ran at deep level. Clones were sequenced by immunoSEQ multiplex PCR, and TCRdb holds only the in-frame ones, with some missing. The repertoire includes 2,500,000 or so clones, around 93% of them detected once, and 0.37% sits in the top ten. This TCR derives from a man aged 18 to 29 in good health. Some clones in this sample may be carry-over from other donors' samples. Sequenced material: naive CD4+ T cells from PBMCs. Described subset: CD45RA+ positively selected.

CDR3 protein: CASSPKGTATFEQYF. CDR3 coding DNA: TGCGCCAGCAGCCCGAAGGGGACAGCGACTTTCGAGCAGTACTTC. This chain connects TRBV5-1 to TRBJ2-7; 7 positions agree with TRBD1. The V gene end was trimmed by 4 bases and the J gene end by 6 bases; junction bases not matched to a gene: 13. There are 15 residues in the CDR3. CDR1 and CDR2 from the germline V gene are SGHRS and YFSETQ.